A single sample is the source of the 32 T cell receptor beta chains below, sequenced in a study of early T cells in non-severe SARS-CoV-2 infection (dated by TCRdb to the early 2020s). The library was prepared using 5' RACE. The sequencer listed for this sample is NextSeq 500. The public sequencing data were trimmed at Q25 with fastp and processed into clonotypes with MiXCR by TCRdb, which kept only in-frame beta chains. Rows are combined by CDR3 protein, so each entry shows the most common genes and DNA. Across this sample there are nearly 60,000 distinct CDR3 sequences, with over 9.5% seen only once. 8% to 10% of the sample is taken by the ten largest. The sequenced material came from whole blood. The receptors shown here come from an adult who was a healthcare worker with PCR-confirmed SARS-CoV-2 infection or an uninfected control (not recorded which).

This clonotype was found a few times. The V call is TRBV7-2, the J call TRBJ1-4; D not certain. Per the germline V gene, CDR1 is SGHTA and CDR2 is FQGNSA. Trimming took off 1 base at V and 11 bases at J, with 8 bases between the two ends. This CDR3 contains 12 residues. The CDR3: CASSLDGRKLFF. Written as DNA, the CDR3 is TGTGCCAGCAGCTTAGATGGTCGGAAACTGTTTTTT.

The chain employs TRBV20-1 and TRBJ2-3; 8 bases are a match to TRBD2. CDR1 and CDR2 from the germline V gene are DFQATT and SNEGSKA (reference sequence). The ends lost 3 bases at V and 1 base at J; junction bases unmatched: 6. This CDR3 has 15 amino acids. This CDR3 is CSASRGGARTDTQYF. The CDR3 DNA reads as TGCAGTGCTAGCCGGGGGGGCGCCCGCACAGATACGCAGTATTTT.

This clonotype showed up many times. This chain uses TRBV4-1 with TRBJ1-4; the match to TRBD1 covers 7 bases. Germline V CDR1 and CDR2: MGHRA, YSYEKL. With 7 bases clipped from V and 8 bases from J, the junction kept 7 bases outside the gene matches. This CDR3 comprises 13 residues. The CDR3 is CASTAQGGEKLFF. CDR3 DNA sequence: TGCGCCAGCACCGCCCAGGGGGGAGAAAAACTGTTTTTT.

V and J are TRBV9 and TRBJ2-5; D remains ambiguous. The CDR3 is 13 amino acids. Germline CDR1 reads SGDLS; CDR2 reads YYNGEE. V lost 0 bases and J lost 0, with 3 bases in between. CDR3 DNA: TGTGCCAGCAGCGTAGGTTACCAAGAGACCCAGTACTTC. Translating it yields CASSVGYQETQYF.

This sequence joins TRBV6-5 and TRBJ1-3, with 8 bases lining up with TRBD1. Losses at the gene ends were 5 bases for V and 1 base for J; bases not matched to a gene: 4. CDR3 size: 15 residues. Germline V gene data show CDR1 as MNHEY and CDR2 as SVGAGI. This chain's CDR3 is CASSRTGTSGNTIYF. The DNA for the CDR3 is TGTGCCAGCAGTCGGACAGGGACTTCTGGAAACACCATATATTTT.

The CDR3 DNA follows: TGTGCCAGCAGCTGGGGACAGGAACGGGAGACCCAGTACTTC. This translates into CASSWGQERETQYF. This rearrangement joins TRBV7-8 to TRBJ2-5; TRBD1 matches at 8 bases. The CDR3 runs 14 residues. Per the germline V gene, CDR1 is SGHVS and CDR2 is FQNEAQ. J gave up 5 bases and V 4 bases, and 6 bases lay outside the gene matches.

The chain has TRBV2 and TRBJ1-4, with D perhaps matching TRBD1 (5 bases). The V gene lost 4 bases and the J gene lost 4 bases, with 10 bases spanning the gap. The V gene's germline CDR1 is SNHLY and CDR2 FYNNEI. This CDR3 is 14 amino acids long. The CDR3 nucleotides are TGTGCCAGCAGTGTGGGGACCGTTAATGAAAAACTGTTTTTT. This sequence encodes CASSVGTVNEKLFF.

This chain links TRBV30 with TRBJ2-7, with 12 bases matching TRBD1. The CDR3 has 14 residues. J lost 6 bases, V lost 2 bases, and 5 bases had no gene match. From germline, CDR1 is GTSNPN and CDR2 SVGIG (reference sequence). The CDR3 DNA reads TGTGCCTGGAGTTCGGGACAGGGGGCGGGCGAGCAGTACTTC. It is translated as CAWSSGQGAGEQYF.

This clonotype was detected ten times or more. The chain couples TRBV10-1 to TRBJ2-1; D is undetermined. The V end was cut by 3 bases, the J end by 3 bases, with 6 bases between. CDR1 and CDR2 (germline): WNHNN, SYGVQD (reference sequence). CDR3 size: 13 residues. CDR3 region: CASSESYYNEQFF. Here the CDR3 DNA reads TGCGCCAGCAGTGAATCCTACTACAATGAGCAGTTCTTC.

This clonotype was observed a few times. The DNA for the CDR3 is TGTGCCAGCAGCTTTCGGACTAGCGGGGGGATCCGCACAGATACGCAGTATTTT. Translation: CASSFRTSGGIRTDTQYF. V usage is TRBV11-2 and J usage is TRBJ2-3, with TRBD2 matching 14 bases. Trimming cost V 3 bases and J 1 base; bases outside gene matches: 6. The CDR3 sequence is 18 residues long. CDR1 and CDR2 (germline): SGHAT, FQNNGV. Filled out from reference TRBV11-2 and TRBJ2-3, the complete variable domain reads EAGVAQSPRYKIIEKRQSVAFWCNPISGHATLYWYQQILGQGPKLLIQFQNNGVVDDSQLPKDRFSAERLKGVDSTLKIQPAKLEDSAVYLCASSFRTSGGIRTDTQYFGPGTRLTVL.

This clonotype has a count of ten or more. The gene calls are TRBV27 and TRBJ2-1, with 8 nucleotides matching TRBD2. With V trimmed by 6 bases and J by 8 bases, 6 bases remained unmatched. The CDR3 consists of 13 residues. Per germline, CDR1 MNHEY and CDR2 SMNVEV (reference sequence). CDR3 sequence reads: CASSPAGGHEQFF. CDR3 DNA: TGTGCCAGCAGCCCCGCGGGGGGCCATGAGCAGTTCTTC.

In its sample, this clonotype was seen a few times. The chain uses TRBV7-9 and TRBJ2-7; D may be TRBD1 (5 bases). The CDR3 consists of 16 residues. Looked up from germline, CDR1 is SEHNR and CDR2 is FQNEAQ (reference sequence). V was cut by 0 bases and J by 4 bases, with 16 bases left in between. The CDR3, as DNA: TGTGCCAGCAGCTTAGCGCGCATCGGCAGGGATTACGAGCAGTACTTC. This sequence encodes CASSLARIGRDYEQYF.

In this sample, this clonotype turned up a few times. This rearrangement joins TRBV19 to TRBJ2-5; 7 positions agree with TRBD1. V shed 5 bases, J shed 2 bases, and the junction held 8 bases outside the gene matches. The CDR3 sequence is 15 residues long. Germline CDR1 LNHDA, CDR2 SQIVND (reference sequence). In DNA, the CDR3 is TGTGCCAGTAGTGCCCCGGACAGGCCACAAGAGACCCAGTACTTC. This sequence encodes CASSAPDRPQETQYF.

This clonotype was seen many times. CDR3 in amino acids: CASSLPGTGGSGELFF. Written as DNA, the CDR3 is TGCGCCAGCAGCTTACCCGGGACAGGGGGCTCCGGGGAGCTGTTTTTT. The chain couples TRBV4-1 to TRBJ2-2; 12 bases match TRBD1. V gave up 5 bases and J gave up 6 bases; unmatched junction bases: 7. Germline V gene data show CDR1 as MGHRA and CDR2 as YSYEKL. There are 16 residues in the CDR3.

This clonotype was detected a few times. The chain joins TRBV20-1 to TRBJ1-5; 8 bases agree with TRBD1. This CDR3 is 13 amino acids long. Germline lookup yields CDR1 DFQATT and CDR2 SNEGSKA (reference sequence). The CDR3 region has the DNA TGCAGCTCGGGGACAGGAGGTTACCGGCCCCAGCATTTT. It codes for CSSGTGGYRPQHF.

This clonotype was counted many times. This rearrangement joins TRBV4-1 to TRBJ2-1; D is perhaps TRBD1 (5 bases). V was clipped by 0 bases and J by 12 bases, with 15 bases between them. Germline V gene data show CDR1 as MGHRA and CDR2 as YSYEKL. The length of the CDR3 is 14 residues. CDR3 residues: CASSQDNRPNGQFF. CDR3 sequence (DNA): TGCGCCAGCAGCCAAGATAACAGGCCAAACGGGCAGTTCTTC.

CDR3: CASSQTTANYGYTF. CDR3 DNA: TGTGCCAGCAGTCAGACGACAGCTAACTATGGCTACACCTTC. The chain recombines TRBV2 with TRBJ1-2, with D possibly matching TRBD1 (5 bases). The CDR3 has 14 residues. V lost 5 bases and J lost 0, with 10 bases in between. CDR1 and CDR2 from the germline V gene are SNHLY and FYNNEI. The full variable domain, completed using reference TRBV2 and TRBJ1-2, is EPEVTQTPSHQVTQMGQEVILRCVPISNHLYFYWYRQILGQKVEFLVSFYNNEISEKSEIFDDQFSVERPDGSNFTLKIRSTKLEDSAMYFCASSQTTANYGYTFGSGTRLTVV.

This clonotype has ten or more counts. V is TRBV28 and J is TRBJ1-4; TRBD1 is a possible D gene (5 bases). Deletions cut 3 bases from V and 7 bases from J, with 12 bases between. The V gene's germline CDR1 is MDHEN and CDR2 SYDVKM. The CDR3 is made up of 14 amino acids. CDR3 DNA: TGTGCCAGCAGTTTTAGGGCCGGGGGTGAAAAACTGTTTTTT. It translates to CASSFRAGGEKLFF.

This clonotype was counted many times. The genes are TRBV20-1 and TRBJ1-4; D ambiguous. CDR1 is DFQATT and CDR2 is SNEGSKA in the germline V gene (reference sequence). CDR3 size: 12 residues. Trimming stripped 3 bases from V and 3 bases from J, with 5 bases between. The CDR3 region has the DNA TGCAGTGCTAGGGAACCTAATGAAAAACTGTTTTTT. Amino acids: CSAREPNEKLFF.

This clonotype has a count of ten or more. The chain joins TRBV9 to TRBJ2-2, with 7 nucleotides matching TRBD1. Germline CDR1 SGDLS, CDR2 YYNGEE. The ends lost 7 bases at V and 3 bases at J; junction bases unmatched: 18. The CDR3 has 18 amino acids. The CDR3 nucleotides read TGTGCCAGCCCCCCCCCAAGCCGGACAGGCAAGGACACCGGGGAGCTGTTTTTT. Translation gives CASPPPSRTGKDTGELFF.

The sample holds a few counts of this clonotype. The gene calls are TRBV6-5 and TRBJ2-3; 10 nucleotides match TRBD2. Trimming removed 6 bases from V and 11 bases from J; junction bases left unmatched: 14. The V gene's germline CDR1 is MNHEY and CDR2 SVGAGI. The CDR3 runs 15 residues. CDR3 amino acids: CASRAKRGGMGKQYF. CDR3 coding DNA: TGTGCCAGCAGGGCTAAGCGGGGGGGCATGGGTAAGCAGTATTTT.

The table lists this clonotype with a count of one. This chain joins TRBV7-9 and TRBJ2-1, with a weak D call TRBD2 (6 bases). Germline lookup yields CDR1 SEHNR and CDR2 FQNEAQ (reference sequence). Trimming took off 5 bases at V and 0 bases at J, with 14 bases between the two ends. The CDR3 is 16 residues long. The CDR3 is CASSPGLGGSYNEQFF. In DNA, the CDR3 is TGTGCCAGCAGCCCGGGTTTGGGGGGCTCCTACAATGAGCAGTTCTTC.

Ten or more counts support this clonotype. This chain connects TRBV7-9 to TRBJ2-1; weak D call: TRBD1 (6 bases). The germline CDR1 and CDR2 sequences are SEHNR and FQNEAQ (reference sequence). V was shortened by 1 base and J by 8 bases, with 9 bases between the two germline ends. This CDR3 spans 13 amino acids. The CDR3 DNA sequence: TGTGCCAGCAGCTTAGTGGGGGCGGATGAGCAGTTCTTC. Amino acid sequence: CASSLVGADEQFF.

This clonotype was recorded a few times. V gene TRBV5-6 combines with J gene TRBJ2-7; 8 bases map to TRBD1. J was trimmed by 3 bases and V by 4 bases; bases with no gene match: 9. CDR1 and CDR2 (germline): SGHDT, YYEEEE. This CDR3 has 15 residues. The CDR3: CASSQTGDLGYEQYF. In nucleotides, the CDR3 is TGTGCCAGCAGCCAGACAGGGGATTTGGGCTACGAGCAGTACTTC.

The V gene is TRBV20-1, the J gene TRBJ2-7; 9 bases are a match to TRBD1. The germline CDR1 and CDR2 sequences are DFQATT and SNEGSKA (reference sequence). CDR3 length: 13 amino acids. V gave up 0 bases and J gave up 6 bases; unmatched junction bases: 3. CDR3 protein: CSARDQTGGEQYF. DNA of the CDR3: TGCAGTGCTAGAGACCAGACAGGGGGCGAGCAGTACTTC.

This clonotype was counted at least ten times. The V gene is TRBV6-2 or TRBV6-3, the J gene TRBJ1-1, with D possibly TRBD1 on 6 matching bases. The germline gives CDR1 MNHEY, CDR2 SVGEGT. CDR3 length equals 14 residues. Deletions cut 7 bases from V and 3 bases from J, with 15 bases between. CDR3 sequence (DNA): TGTGCCAGCACCTTAAGGGGGGTCTACACTGAAGCTTTCTTT. Amino acid sequence: CASTLRGVYTEAFF.

The chain is built from TRBV29-1 and TRBJ2-3, with 7 bases fitting TRBD1. Germline values: CDR1 SQVTM, CDR2 ANQGSEA. The CDR3 runs 12 residues. V dropped 6 bases and J dropped 8; count of bases not matched to a gene: 8. The CDR3 is CSVARQGGTQYF. Here the CDR3 DNA reads TGCAGCGTCGCTCGACAGGGCGGTACGCAGTATTTT.

This clonotype was seen ten or more times. The chain couples TRBV19 to TRBJ2-2; TRBD2 aligns across 7 bases. CDR3 size: 14 residues. Germline V CDR1 and CDR2: LNHDA, SQIVND (reference sequence). V shed 7 bases and J 1 base; nucleotides not matched to a gene: 3. This CDR3 reads CASKRGRNTGELFF. The CDR3 nucleotides read TGTGCCAGTAAGCGGGGACGGAACACCGGGGAGCTGTTTTTT.

This clonotype was found many times. The V call is TRBV28, the J call TRBJ1-4; D gene unclear. The germline gives CDR1 MDHEN, CDR2 SYDVKM. Trimming cost V 7 bases and J 4 bases, with 13 bases left between them. The CDR3 consists of 14 residues. Here the CDR3 DNA reads TGTGCCAGCACCCCCCGTGGTGGTAATGAAAAACTGTTTTTT. This codes for CASTPRGGNEKLFF.

The sample holds many counts of this clonotype. CDR3 DNA: TGTGCCAGCAGCCAAGATAACAGAGCCTACGAGCAGTACTTC. It translates to CASSQDNRAYEQYF. The chain has TRBV14 and TRBJ2-7; D remains unclear. Germline CDR1 SGHDN, CDR2 FVKESK. The CDR3 is 14 amino acids. Trimming cost V 0 bases and J 2 bases, with 8 bases left between them.

A few counts support this clonotype. This chain connects TRBV20-1 to TRBJ2-3; 10 bases fit TRBD2. Germline V gene lookup returns CDR1 DFQATT and CDR2 SNEGSKA (reference sequence). The CDR3 has 14 amino acids. J was trimmed by 5 bases and V by 1 base; bases with no gene match: 3. The CDR3 nucleotides are TGCAGTGCTAGAGTAGCGGGGGGAAAAGATACGCAGTATTTT. The encoded protein is CSARVAGGKDTQYF.

In this sample, this clonotype turned up many times. J is TRBJ1-1 and V is TRBV28, with no clear D. V was cut by 1 base and J by 3 bases, with 9 bases left in between. This CDR3 has 14 residues. Germline V gene data show CDR1 as MDHEN and CDR2 as SYDVKM. The CDR3 loop reads CASSLFSRYTEAFF. The CDR3 DNA sequence: TGTGCCAGCAGTTTATTCAGCAGGTACACTGAAGCTTTCTTT.